Listed below are T cell receptor beta chains from one sample, sequenced in a study of T cell repertoires in cytomegalovirus infection. Each CDR3 protein gets one entry after TCRdb re-called the reads with MiXCR. The sample has hundreds of thousands of distinct CDR3 sequences; 17% are singletons. The source material was PBMCs. The receptors derive from a human donor in good health (CMV status not recorded). Some clones in this sample may be carry-over from other donors' samples. Each CDR3 is given with its conserved first and last residue. The order of the fields is clone size, J gene, D gene, V gene, CDR3 protein, CDR3 DNA. A D gene is named only where the DNA matches it firmly. Clone size, where shown, is once, few, many, or a class for clones that have expanded.

clone size: many
J gene: TRBJ1-1
D gene: .
V gene: TRBV12-3/TRBV12-4
CDR3 protein: CASVLAIMNTEAFF
CDR3 DNA: TGTGCCAGCGTCTTGGCGATCATGAACACTGAAGCTTTCTTT

clone size: .
J gene: TRBJ2-3
D gene: TRBD2
V gene: TRBV20-1
CDR3 protein: CSAHPPWTREDTDTQYF
CDR3 DNA: TGCAGTGCCCACCCCCCTTGGACTAGAGAAGACACAGATACGCAGTATTTT

clone size: many
J gene: TRBJ2-1
D gene: .
V gene: TRBV10-3
CDR3 protein: CAISEVQVSYNEQFF
CDR3 DNA: TGTGCCATCAGTGAGGTGCAGGTTTCCTACAATGAGCAGTTCTTC

clone size: .
J gene: TRBJ1-4
D gene: TRBD1
V gene: TRBV5-1
CDR3 protein: CASSRGRDRDEKLFF
CDR3 DNA: TGCGCCAGCTCCCGAGGTCGGGACAGGGATGAAAAACTGTTTTTT

clone size: .
J gene: TRBJ2-7
D gene: TRBD1
V gene: TRBV7-8
CDR3 protein: CASSSYWDRGEQYF
CDR3 DNA: TGTGCCAGCAGCTCTTATTGGGACAGGGGCGAGCAGTACTTC

clone size: .
J gene: TRBJ2-7
D gene: .
V gene: TRBV4-3
CDR3 protein: CASSQDWLAYEQYF
CDR3 DNA: TGCGCCAGCAGCCAAGATTGGTTAGCCTACGAGCAGTACTTC

clone size: many
J gene: TRBJ2-5
D gene: .
V gene: TRBV5-5
CDR3 protein: CASSHYKGGDETQYF
CDR3 DNA: TGTGCCAGCAGCCACTATAAAGGGGGTGACGAGACCCAGTACTTC

clone size: many
J gene: TRBJ1-4
D gene: TRBD1
V gene: TRBV7-6
CDR3 protein: CASSLDPRTGLNEKLFF
CDR3 DNA: TGTGCCAGCAGCTTAGATCCTAGGACAGGACTTAATGAAAAACTGTTTTTT

clone size: .
J gene: TRBJ2-1
D gene: .
V gene: TRBV7-2
CDR3 protein: CASRFKNLETEQFF
CDR3 DNA: TGTGCCAGCAGATTTAAGAATTTGGAGACTGAGCAGTTCTTC

clone size: many
J gene: TRBJ2-7
D gene: .
V gene: TRBV4-1
CDR3 protein: CASGLGQSSYEQYF
CDR3 DNA: TGCGCCAGCGGTCTTGGACAGAGCTCCTACGAGCAGTACTTC

clone size: .
J gene: TRBJ2-2
D gene: TRBD1
V gene: TRBV28
CDR3 protein: CASSEGQVVRRNTGELFF
CDR3 DNA: TGTGCCAGCAGTGAGGGACAGGTCGTCCGGCGAAACACCGGGGAGCTGTTTTTT

clone size: few
J gene: TRBJ1-4
D gene: .
V gene: TRBV7-9
CDR3 protein: CASSVLVPRDEKLFF
CDR3 DNA: TGTGCCAGCAGTGTTTTGGTCCCGCGAGATGAAAAACTGTTTTTT

clone size: .
J gene: TRBJ2-5
D gene: .
V gene: TRBV6-6
CDR3 protein: CASNPGEGTQYF
CDR3 DNA: TGTGCCAGCAACCCCGGGGAAGGGACCCAGTACTTC

clone size: few
J gene: TRBJ2-1
D gene: .
V gene: TRBV11-2
CDR3 protein: CASSLGLVYEQFF
CDR3 DNA: TGTGCCAGCAGCTTAGGGCTAGTCTATGAGCAGTTCTTC

clone size: many
J gene: TRBJ2-1
D gene: .
V gene: TRBV12-3/TRBV12-4
CDR3 protein: CASSSSLRGNEQFF
CDR3 DNA: TGTGCCAGCAGTTCATCGCTACGGGGCAATGAGCAGTTCTTC

clone size: few
J gene: TRBJ1-5
D gene: TRBD1
V gene: TRBV20-1
CDR3 protein: CSATTGQGNQPQHF
CDR3 DNA: TGCAGTGCTACCACCGGACAGGGAAATCAGCCCCAGCATTTT

clone size: many
J gene: TRBJ1-4
D gene: .
V gene: TRBV7-9
CDR3 protein: CASSRGRNEKLFF
CDR3 DNA: TGTGCCAGCAGCCGGGGCAGAAATGAAAAACTGTTTTTT

clone size: .
J gene: TRBJ1-1
D gene: .
V gene: TRBV5-1
CDR3 protein: CASRGTNQDTEAFF
CDR3 DNA: TGCGCCAGCAGAGGGACTAACCAAGACACTGAAGCTTTCTTT

clone size: many
J gene: TRBJ2-5
D gene: .
V gene: TRBV7-2
CDR3 protein: CASSLAVMQETQYF
CDR3 DNA: TGTGCCAGCAGCTTAGCGGTCATGCAAGAGACCCAGTACTTC

clone size: .
J gene: TRBJ2-3
D gene: TRBD2
V gene: TRBV3-1
CDR3 protein: CASSHRGGTDTQYF
CDR3 DNA: TGTGCCAGCAGCCACCGGGGGGGCACAGATACGCAGTATTTT

clone size: .
J gene: TRBJ1-1
D gene: TRBD1
V gene: TRBV5-1
CDR3 protein: CASSAGQGGTEAFF
CDR3 DNA: TGCGCCAGCAGCGCGGGACAGGGGGGGACTGAAGCTTTCTTT

clone size: many
J gene: TRBJ2-3
D gene: .
V gene: TRBV6-5
CDR3 protein: CASSYSFGGASPDTQYF
CDR3 DNA: TGTGCCAGCAGTTACTCGTTTGGGGGGGCCTCCCCAGATACGCAGTATTTT

clone size: many
J gene: TRBJ2-1
D gene: .
V gene: TRBV7-6
CDR3 protein: CASSLTAGTTVGGLSYNEQFF
CDR3 DNA: TGTGCCAGCAGCTTAACGGCCGGGACTACGGTGGGGGGCCTCTCCTACAATGAGCAGTTCTTC

clone size: many
J gene: TRBJ2-1
D gene: TRBD2
V gene: TRBV28
CDR3 protein: CASSLSVAGEYNEQFF
CDR3 DNA: TGTGCCAGCAGTTTATCGGTAGCGGGGGAGTACAATGAGCAGTTCTTC

clone size: .
J gene: TRBJ1-5
D gene: .
V gene: TRBV28
CDR3 protein: CASVHRQAGNQPQHF
CDR3 DNA: TGTGCCAGCGTCCACAGGCAGGCTGGCAATCAGCCCCAGCATTTT

clone size: .
J gene: TRBJ1-2
D gene: .
V gene: TRBV4-1
CDR3 protein: CASSQRAAGTVYGYTF
CDR3 DNA: TGCGCCAGCAGCCAAAGGGCTGCCGGGACGGTCTATGGCTACACCTTC

clone size: few
J gene: TRBJ2-2
D gene: TRBD2
V gene: TRBV10-3
CDR3 protein: CATTGTSGIQGFGELFF
CDR3 DNA: TGTGCCACCACCGGGACTAGCGGAATACAAGGGTTCGGGGAGCTGTTTTTT

clone size: many
J gene: TRBJ2-7
D gene: TRBD1
V gene: TRBV7-2
CDR3 protein: CASSQMTGTGVYEQYF
CDR3 DNA: TGTGCCAGCAGCCAGATGACCGGGACAGGCGTATACGAGCAGTACTTC

clone size: many
J gene: TRBJ1-1
D gene: .
V gene: TRBV5-1
CDR3 protein: CASSLTGTPNTEAFF
CDR3 DNA: TGCGCCAGCAGCCTCACAGGGACTCCTAACACTGAAGCTTTCTTT

clone size: .
J gene: TRBJ2-1
D gene: .
V gene: TRBV20-1
CDR3 protein: CGTGAVSSYNEQFF
CDR3 DNA: TGCGGTACTGGGGCGGTGAGCTCCTACAATGAGCAGTTCTTC

clone size: many
J gene: TRBJ1-6
D gene: TRBD1
V gene: TRBV19
CDR3 protein: CASSIGQVGSPLHF
CDR3 DNA: TGTGCCAGTAGTATCGGACAGGTGGGCTCACCCCTCCACTTT

clone size: many
J gene: TRBJ1-1
D gene: TRBD1
V gene: TRBV6-5
CDR3 protein: CASRNRGDTEAFF
CDR3 DNA: TGTGCCAGCAGGAACAGGGGGGACACTGAAGCTTTCTTT

clone size: .
J gene: TRBJ2-1
D gene: .
V gene: TRBV4-3
CDR3 protein: CASRQSGNEQFF
CDR3 DNA: TGCGCCAGCCGCCAATCGGGGAATGAGCAGTTCTTC

clone size: .
J gene: TRBJ2-1
D gene: TRBD1
V gene: TRBV29-1
CDR3 protein: CSSQGASYNEQFF
CDR3 DNA: TGCAGCTCACAGGGGGCCTCCTACAATGAGCAGTTCTTC

clone size: .
J gene: TRBJ2-3
D gene: .
V gene: TRBV27
CDR3 protein: CATQGWTSDTQYF
CDR3 DNA: TGTGCCACCCAAGGGTGGACCTCAGATACGCAGTATTTT

clone size: many
J gene: TRBJ1-6
D gene: .
V gene: TRBV7-2
CDR3 protein: CASSLRSSDSSARLHF
CDR3 DNA: TGTGCCAGCAGCTTAAGGTCCTCAGACAGCTCGGCGCGCCTCCACTTT

clone size: few
J gene: TRBJ2-5
D gene: .
V gene: TRBV7-2
CDR3 protein: CASSEVQEETQYF
CDR3 DNA: TGTGCCAGCAGCGAGGTGCAGGAAGAGACCCAGTACTTC

clone size: .
J gene: TRBJ1-6
D gene: .
V gene: TRBV15
CDR3 protein: CATSRGDSPLHF
CDR3 DNA: TGTGCCACCAGCAGAGGGGATTCACCCCTCCACTTT

clone size: few
J gene: TRBJ1-6
D gene: .
V gene: TRBV2
CDR3 protein: CASSDGHSPLHF
CDR3 DNA: TGTGCCAGCAGTGATGGGCATTCACCCCTCCACTTT

clone size: few
J gene: TRBJ1-5
D gene: TRBD1
V gene: TRBV6-2/TRBV6-3
CDR3 protein: CASATGRSNQPQHF
CDR3 DNA: TGTGCCAGCGCGACAGGGAGGTCCAATCAGCCCCAGCATTTT

clone size: few
J gene: TRBJ2-3
D gene: TRBD2
V gene: TRBV11-2
CDR3 protein: CAGKKGTTSTDTQYF
CDR3 DNA: TGTGCCGGCAAAAAGGGGACTACCTCCACAGATACGCAGTATTTT

clone size: .
J gene: TRBJ1-1
D gene: .
V gene: TRBV24-1
CDR3 protein: CATSDLHLSRDLGTEAFF
CDR3 DNA: TGTGCCACCAGTGATTTGCACCTCTCCCGGGACTTGGGCACTGAAGCTTTCTTT

clone size: few
J gene: TRBJ1-5
D gene: .
V gene: TRBV28
CDR3 protein: CASSLAGRQPQHF
CDR3 DNA: TGTGCCAGCAGTTTGGCAGGGCGTCAGCCCCAGCATTTT

clone size: few
J gene: TRBJ1-1
D gene: .
V gene: TRBV6-1
CDR3 protein: CASSDGLAMNTEAFF
CDR3 DNA: TGTGCCAGCAGTGACGGGTTGGCCATGAACACTGAAGCTTTCTTT

clone size: few
J gene: TRBJ2-1
D gene: TRBD2
V gene: TRBV3-1
CDR3 protein: CASSLERGAYTEQFF
CDR3 DNA: TGTGCCAGCAGCCTTGAGCGGGGGGCGTACACTGAGCAGTTCTTC

clone size: many
J gene: TRBJ2-7
D gene: TRBD2
V gene: TRBV7-2
CDR3 protein: CASSSYTGGTLLYEQYF
CDR3 DNA: TGTGCCAGCAGCTCGTACACGGGGGGGACCCTTCTCTACGAGCAGTACTTC

clone size: .
J gene: TRBJ1-6
D gene: .
V gene: TRBV10-3
CDR3 protein: CAIRDSTSPLHF
CDR3 DNA: TGTGCCATCAGGGACTCCACCTCACCCCTCCACTTT

clone size: many
J gene: TRBJ1-2
D gene: .
V gene: TRBV7-8
CDR3 protein: CASSFSPHLDGTGYGYTF
CDR3 DNA: TGTGCCAGCAGCTTCTCACCCCACCTCGACGGTACGGGATATGGCTACACCTTC

clone size: many
J gene: TRBJ2-3
D gene: TRBD1
V gene: TRBV7-2
CDR3 protein: CASSITGTGADTQYF
CDR3 DNA: TGTGCCAGCAGCATAACCGGGACAGGGGCAGATACGCAGTATTTT

clone size: few
J gene: TRBJ2-7
D gene: .
V gene: TRBV27
CDR3 protein: CASSPLKGVNLGDLSYEQYF
CDR3 DNA: TGTGCCAGCAGTCCTCTAAAGGGGGTTAATTTGGGGGACCTCTCCTACGAGCAGTACTTC

clone size: few
J gene: TRBJ2-3
D gene: .
V gene: TRBV19
CDR3 protein: CASSYRVQGPPDTQYF
CDR3 DNA: TGTGCCAGTAGCTATAGGGTACAGGGCCCGCCAGATACGCAGTATTTT

clone size: few
J gene: TRBJ1-6
D gene: .
V gene: TRBV7-6
CDR3 protein: CASSREGDSPLHF
CDR3 DNA: TGTGCCAGCAGTAGGGAGGGGGACTCACCCCTCCACTTT

clone size: .
J gene: TRBJ2-3
D gene: TRBD2
V gene: TRBV20-1
CDR3 protein: CSADGGTSGTLDTQYF
CDR3 DNA: TGCAGTGCCGACGGCGGGACTAGCGGCACCTTGGATACGCAGTATTTT

clone size: .
J gene: TRBJ2-2
D gene: TRBD2
V gene: TRBV10-3
CDR3 protein: CAISIAGGQTGELFF
CDR3 DNA: TGTGCCATCAGCATAGCGGGGGGGCAAACCGGGGAGCTGTTTTTT

clone size: few
J gene: TRBJ1-1
D gene: .
V gene: TRBV19
CDR3 protein: CATQRQPSSPNVMNTEAFF
CDR3 DNA: TGTGCCACCCAGAGACAGCCGTCATCCCCGAACGTCATGAACACTGAAGCTTTCTTT

clone size: many
J gene: TRBJ1-3
D gene: .
V gene: TRBV7-2
CDR3 protein: CASSYLTGTSGNTIYF
CDR3 DNA: TGTGCCAGCAGCTATCTTACCGGGACCTCTGGAAACACCATATATTTT

clone size: many
J gene: TRBJ1-1
D gene: .
V gene: TRBV28
CDR3 protein: CASILGGNTEAFF
CDR3 DNA: .

clone size: .
J gene: TRBJ1-5
D gene: TRBD1
V gene: TRBV6-6
CDR3 protein: CASSYSRTGRVASNQPQHF
CDR3 DNA: TGTGCCAGCAGTTACTCGCGGACAGGGAGAGTTGCCAGCAATCAGCCCCAGCATTTT

clone size: .
J gene: TRBJ1-2
D gene: .
V gene: TRBV6-5
CDR3 protein: CASNPGIQLGYGYTF
CDR3 DNA: TGTGCCAGCAATCCCGGGATCCAGCTAGGGTATGGCTACACCTTC